Below are 32 T cell receptor beta chains sequenced from a single sample in a study of shared clonotypes between healthy human individuals. Cells designated naive CD8 were CD45RO-negative and were positively selected for CCR7, with terminally differentiated effector memory CD45RA+ cells excluded. The assay was immunoSEQ multiplex PCR, and TCRdb's table has in-frame clones only and misses some. The table has some 1,900,000 clones, around 96% seen once. Sequences were obtained from naive CD8+ T cells sorted from blood. Source of these receptors: a man aged 18 to 30 in good health.

This chain links TRBV5-1 with TRBJ2-1; unclear D gene. The V gene lost 4 bases and the J gene lost 4 bases, with 12 bases spanning the gap. The CDR3 is 14 residues long. CDR1 SGHRS and CDR2 YFSETQ come from the germline V gene. This CDR3 is CASSPVGGYNEQFF. In nucleotides, the CDR3 is TGCGCCAGCAGCCCTGTGGGCGGATACAATGAGCAGTTCTTC.

The chain links TRBV7-9 to TRBJ2-7; D is possibly TRBD1 or TRBD2 (5 bases each). V was pared by 5 bases and J by 6 bases, with 11 bases between. CDR1 SEHNR and CDR2 FQNEAQ come from the germline V gene (reference sequence). The CDR3 is 12 residues long. CDR3 coding DNA: TGTGCCAGCAGCCAGGGACCGGGCGAGCAGTACTTC. Translated, it gives CASSQGPGEQYF.

The J gene is TRBJ2-6, the V gene TRBV5-6, with TRBD1 matching over 8 bases. Germline-derived CDR1 and CDR2 are SGHDT and YYEEEE. The V and J ends lost 4 bases and 0 bases, in that order; junction bases with no gene match: 6. The length of the CDR3 is 17 residues. CDR3 in amino acids: CASSRDRGLSGANVLTF. For the CDR3, the DNA is TGTGCCAGCAGCAGAGACAGGGGTCTCTCTGGGGCCAACGTCCTGACTTTC.

The chain combines TRBV4-3 with TRBJ2-7; no clear D gene. This CDR3 comprises 18 residues. Germline values: CDR1 LGHNA, CDR2 YSLEER. Between the trimmed V and J ends, which lost 5 bases and 0 bases, there was a span of 23 bases. CDR3 nucleotides: TGCGCCAGCAGCATGCAGTACCTTGGAGAGGCCTACTCCTACGAGCAGTACTTC. Amino acid sequence: CASSMQYLGEAYSYEQYF.

J is TRBJ1-4 and V is TRBV5-1; 7 nucleotides agree with TRBD1. This CDR3 region has 16 residues. Germline lookup yields CDR1 SGHRS and CDR2 YFSETQ. V lost 4 bases to trimming and J lost 4 bases; unmatched junction nucleotides: 10. The CDR3 DNA is TGCGCCAGCAGCCTGGGGGACAGCCGACTTAATGAAAAACTGTTTTTT. This encodes CASSLGDSRLNEKLFF.

Comments on this clone: The same CDR3 is also encoded by other DNA sequences in this sample. This chain uses TRBV27 with TRBJ2-7; 11 nucleotides align to TRBD1. V shed 2 bases and J 3 bases; nucleotides not matched to a gene: 6. Germline assignment: CDR1 MNHEY and CDR2 SMNVEV (reference sequence). The CDR3 runs to 16 residues. The CDR3 protein is CASSLRTGGGGYEQYF. The CDR3 nucleotides read TGTGCCAGCAGTTTACGGACAGGGGGCGGGGGCTACGAGCAGTACTTC.

The gene calls are TRBV30 and TRBJ2-1; 12 bases line up with TRBD2. CDR1 is GTSNPN, CDR2 SVGIG, per germline (reference sequence). The CDR3 runs 12 residues. After removal of 1 base from V and 12 bases from J, the junction contained 1 base not matched to a gene. The CDR3 DNA sequence: TGTGCCTGGAGTGAGACTAGCGGGGGGCAGTTCTTC. Translation gives CAWSETSGGQFF.

Here the CDR3 reads CASSLDTVWGQGWDEQFF. The CDR3, as DNA: TGTGCCAGCAGCTTAGATACGGTTTGGGGACAAGGGTGGGATGAGCAGTTCTTC. This rearrangement joins TRBV11-2 to TRBJ2-1; possible D gene TRBD1, 6 bases. Trimming left V 0 bases short and J 8 bases short, with 23 bases between. The CDR3 is 18 residues long. Germline V gene data show CDR1 as SGHAT and CDR2 as FQNNGV.

The rearrangement links TRBV5-1 to TRBJ1-3; D remains unclear. Trimming left V 4 bases short and J 2 bases short, with 22 bases between. From germline, CDR1 is SGHRS and CDR2 YFSETQ. CDR3 size: 18 residues. The CDR3 loop reads CASSPREAGEGAGNTIYF. The CDR3 DNA is TGCGCCAGCAGCCCGCGGGAGGCCGGGGAGGGCGCTGGAAACACCATATATTTT.

Here the CDR3 reads CASSLTGTNSYEQYF. CDR3 in DNA: TGTGCCAGCAGTCTTACCGGGACAAACTCCTACGAGCAGTACTTC. The rearrangement links TRBV28 to TRBJ2-7, with TRBD1 as a possible D gene (6 bases). This CDR3 has 15 amino acids. The germline V gene has CDR1 MDHEN and CDR2 SYDVKM. V lost 5 bases and J lost 0, with 14 bases in between. Drawing the rest from reference TRBV28 and TRBJ2-7, the complete variable domain is DVKVTQSSRYLVKRTGEKVFLECVQDMDHENMFWYRQDPGLGLRLIYFSYDVKMKEKGDIPEGYSVSREKKERFSLILESASTNQTSMYLCASSLTGTNSYEQYFGPGTRLTVT.

The chain combines TRBV7-2 with TRBJ2-5; D is uncertain. Germline V lookup: CDR1 SGHTA, CDR2 FQGNSA. V lost 6 bases to trimming and J lost 0 bases, with 8 bases between them. This CDR3 is 13 amino acids long. The CDR3 region is CASRSGYQETQYF. The CDR3 region has the DNA TGTGCCAGCAGATCGGGCTACCAAGAGACCCAGTACTTC.

The J gene is TRBJ2-7, the V gene TRBV11-2; D is perhaps TRBD1 or TRBD2 (5 bases each). In germline, CDR1 is SGHAT, CDR2 FQNNGV. CDR3 length: 15 residues. V was trimmed by 0 bases and J by 6 bases, leaving 15 bases between them. CDR3 residues: CASSLDIAGRGEQYF. CDR3 DNA: TGTGCCAGCAGCTTAGATATTGCAGGGAGAGGCGAGCAGTACTTC.

In regard to this clone: The same CDR3 also results from other DNA sequences found in this sample. This chain joins TRBV5-1 and TRBJ2-2, with D possibly TRBD2 on 5 matching bases. The CDR3 consists of 13 residues. In germline, CDR1 is SGHRS, CDR2 YFSETQ. Trimming took 5 bases from V and 1 from J, leaving 6 bases between them. The chain's CDR3 is CASRAGNTGELFF. The CDR3 nucleotides read TGCGCCAGCAGGGCGGGGAACACCGGGGAGCTGTTTTTT. The variable domain in full, with the rest retrieved from reference TRBV5-1 and TRBJ2-2, is KAGVTQTPRYLIKTRGQQVTLSCSPISGHRSVSWYQQTPGQGLQFLFEYFSETQRNKGNFPGRFSGRQFSNSRSEMNVSTLELGDSALYLCASRAGNTGELFFGEGSRLTVL.

The V call is TRBV5-6, the J call TRBJ2-3; no firm D call. Germline V gene sequence: CDR1 SGHDT, CDR2 YYEEEE. This CDR3 contains 16 residues. V was cut by 0 bases and J by 2 bases, with 13 bases left in between. In DNA form, the CDR3 reads TGTGCCAGCAGCTTGGTTGGACCTCTAATCACAGATACGCAGTATTTT. Its protein is CASSLVGPLITDTQYF. Drawing the rest from reference TRBV5-6 and TRBJ2-3, the complete variable domain is DAGVTQSPTHLIKTRGQQVTLRCSPKSGHDTVSWYQQALGQGPQFIFQYYEEEERQRGNFPDRFSGHQFPNYSSELNVNALLLGDSALYLCASSLVGPLITDTQYFGPGTRLTVL.

V is TRBV27 and J is TRBJ2-1, with D hard to call. The CDR3 is 11 amino acids. Trimming took 5 bases from V and 7 from J, leaving 6 bases between them. Germline V gene lookup returns CDR1 MNHEY and CDR2 SMNVEV (reference sequence). DNA of the CDR3: TGTGCCAGCAGTCAACATAATGAGCAGTTCTTC. It yields the protein CASSQHNEQFF.

The rearrangement uses TRBV11-2 and TRBJ1-2; D not certain. The CDR3 has 11 amino acids. The V gene lost 5 bases and the J gene lost 3 bases, with 4 bases spanning the gap. The germline CDR1 and CDR2 sequences are SGHAT and FQNNGV. The CDR3 loop reads CASSGDYGYTF. The CDR3 DNA is TGTGCCAGCAGCGGGGACTATGGCTACACCTTC.

This chain joins TRBV7-2 and TRBJ2-7, with TRBD2 matching 9 bases. Germline lookup yields CDR1 SGHTA and CDR2 FQGNSA. The CDR3 runs 14 residues. V shed 4 bases and J 6 bases; nucleotides not matched to a gene: 7. CDR3 in amino acids: CASSSPRGRGEQYF. Written as DNA, the CDR3 is TGTGCCAGCAGCTCCCCTCGCGGGAGGGGCGAGCAGTACTTC.

This chain connects TRBV7-2 to TRBJ1-2, with 11 bases matching TRBD1. Looked up from germline, CDR1 is SGHTA and CDR2 is FQGNSA. CDR3 size: 15 residues. The trim removed 4 bases at V and 6 bases at J, leaving 7 bases unmatched. The CDR3 DNA reads TGTGCCAGCAGCTCAACCGGGACAGGGGGAGATGGCTACACCTTC. It yields the protein CASSSTGTGGDGYTF.

CDR3 DNA sequence: TGTGCCAGCAGGCGGGACTTTGATCAGCCCCAGCATTTT. Its translation is CASRRDFDQPQHF. The chain couples TRBV2 to TRBJ1-5; perhaps TRBD1 as D (5 bases). The V end lost 6 bases, the J end lost 5 bases, and 11 bases lay between the germline ends. The CDR3 runs to 13 residues. The germline V gene has CDR1 SNHLY and CDR2 FYNNEI.

The J gene is TRBJ2-3, the V gene TRBV7-9, with 7 bases fitting TRBD2. Germline lookup yields CDR1 SEHNR and CDR2 FQNEAQ (reference sequence). CDR3 size: 16 residues. The V segment lost 2 bases and the J segment 0 bases; nucleotides outside the gene matches: 5. This chain's CDR3 is CASSLTPSGSTDTQYF. The CDR3 nucleotides read TGTGCCAGCAGCTTAACCCCTAGCGGTAGCACAGATACGCAGTATTTT.

This sequence joins TRBV5-3 and TRBJ2-7; D is perhaps TRBD2 (5 bases). TRBV5-3 qualifies as an ORF whose function is uncertain. The CDR3 totals 16 residues. V was clipped by 0 bases and J by 5 bases, with 18 bases between them. CDR3 in amino acids: CARSLGRSGLSDEQYF. The DNA for the CDR3 is TGTGCCAGAAGCTTGGGAAGGTCGGGGTTAAGCGACGAGCAGTACTTC.

The chain recombines TRBV5-4 with TRBJ1-2; D remains unclear. The CDR3 spans 13 residues. V was pared by 5 bases and J by 6 bases, with 14 bases between. In germline, CDR1 is SGHNT, CDR2 YYREEE (reference sequence). CDR3 bases: TGTGCCAGCAGTCGGAATGAGGTTGATGGCTACACCTTC. It encodes CASSRNEVDGYTF. The full variable domain, with the rest looked up from reference TRBV5-4 and TRBJ1-2, is ETGVTQSPTHLIKTRGQQVTLRCSSQSGHNTVSWYQQALGQGPQFIFQYYREEENGRGNFPPRFSGLQFPNYSSELNVNALELDDSALYLCASSRNEVDGYTFGSGTRLTVV.

J is TRBJ2-1 and V is TRBV13; D is unresolved. Trimming cost V 1 base and J 11 bases, with 12 bases left between them. CDR1 is PRHDT, CDR2 FYEKMQ, per germline (reference sequence). CDR3 size: 13 residues. CDR3 nucleotide sequence: TGTGCCAGCAGCTTAGCCGATGTGTCACAGCAGTTCTTC. This gives the protein CASSLADVSQQFF.

This clone was seen once. This chain uses TRBV7-9 with TRBJ2-3, with a weak D call TRBD2 (6 bases). The germline V gene has CDR1 SEHNR and CDR2 FQNEAQ (reference sequence). The CDR3 runs 16 residues. The V gene lost 4 bases and the J gene lost 5 bases, with 19 bases spanning the gap. The CDR3 coding sequence is TGTGCCAGCAGCTCCGCTCGACGGGAGAGGGTAGATACGCAGTATTTT. It translates to CASSSARRERVDTQYF.

V and J are TRBV25-1 and TRBJ2-1, with TRBD2 matching 7 bases. The CDR3 length is 18 residues. Losses at the gene ends were 2 bases for V and 4 bases for J; bases not matched to a gene: 14. CDR1 MGHDK and CDR2 SYGVNS come from the germline V gene. The CDR3 protein is CASSEQGLGRGIYNEQFF. CDR3 nucleotide sequence: TGTGCCAGCAGTGAACAAGGGCTAGGGAGGGGCATTTACAATGAGCAGTTCTTC.

About this clone: Other DNA sequences in this specimen translate into the identical CDR3. The DNA of the CDR3 is TGCAGCGTACTTAAGGGATACGAGCAGTACTTC. It translates to CSVLKGYEQYF. The genes are TRBV29-1 and TRBJ2-7; D uncertain. V was shortened by 6 bases and J by 4 bases, with 10 bases between the two germline ends. There are 11 residues in the CDR3. The germline gives CDR1 SQVTM, CDR2 ANQGSEA.

Of note for this clone: At the DNA level, this CDR3 is encoded by other sequences in the same sample as well. V usage is TRBV27 and J usage is TRBJ2-7; D is unresolved. Trimming left V 3 bases short and J 0 bases short, with 9 bases between. Germline V gene data show CDR1 as MNHEY and CDR2 as SMNVEV (reference sequence). The CDR3 contains 14 residues. CDR3 bases: TGTGCCAGCAGTTTTCTTGGTTCCTCCTACGAGCAGTACTTC. Its protein product is CASSFLGSSYEQYF.

The rearrangement joins TRBV27 to TRBJ1-2; 7 positions agree with TRBD1. The CDR3 runs 15 residues. Germline CDR1 reads MNHEY; CDR2 reads SMNVEV (reference sequence). With 5 bases clipped from V and 4 bases from J, the junction kept 10 bases outside the gene matches. The CDR3: CASSQTGEVGYGYTF. The CDR3 DNA sequence: TGTGCCAGCAGTCAAACAGGGGAGGTGGGCTATGGCTACACCTTC.

The CDR3 nucleotides read TGTGCCAGCAGCCCGGGACAGTGGGGCGTGGAGAATGAAAAACTGTTTTTT. Its protein is CASSPGQWGVENEKLFF. V is TRBV7-9 and J is TRBJ1-4; 7 bases are shared with TRBD1. Trimming removed 5 bases from V and 5 bases from J; junction bases left unmatched: 14. Germline V gene lookup returns CDR1 SEHNR and CDR2 FQNEAQ (reference sequence). The CDR3 totals 17 residues. Using reference TRBV7-9 and TRBJ1-4 for the parts outside the CDR3, the full variable domain is DTGVSQNPRHKITKRGQNVTFRCDPISEHNRLYWYRQTLGQGPEFLTYFQNEAQLEKSRLLSDRFSAERPKGSFSTLEIQRTEQGDSAMYLCASSPGQWGVENEKLFFGSGTQLSVL.

The chain is built from TRBV30 and TRBJ1-1; 8 nucleotides align to TRBD1. The CDR3 runs to 14 residues. The germline gives CDR1 GTSNPN, CDR2 SVGIG (reference sequence). V lost 0 bases and J lost 4; bases outside the gene matches: 4. In DNA form, the CDR3 reads TGTGCCTGGAGTGTATACAGGGGGGCCACTGAAGCTTTCTTT. Translated, it gives CAWSVYRGATEAFF.

As for this clone: One end of the junction varies from germline; a read error may be responsible. DNA of the CDR3: TGTGCCAGCAGCTTAGACCCTTCCGCAGAAAGAGAATTT. This sequence encodes CASSLDPSAEREF. The rearrangement links TRBV7-2 to TRBJ1-5; the D is unclear. Per the germline V gene, CDR1 is SGHTA and CDR2 is FQGNSA. The CDR3 spans 13 residues.

On this clone itself: This CDR3 is also generated by other DNA sequences in the sample. The gene calls are TRBV28 and TRBJ2-2; 7 bases match TRBD1. The V gene end was trimmed by 2 bases and the J gene end by 6 bases; junction bases not matched to a gene: 0. The germline V gene has CDR1 MDHEN and CDR2 SYDVKM. The CDR3 is 13 residues long. The CDR3 loop is CASSLTGAGELFF. In DNA form, the CDR3 reads TGTGCCAGCAGTTTAACAGGGGCCGGGGAGCTGTTTTTT.